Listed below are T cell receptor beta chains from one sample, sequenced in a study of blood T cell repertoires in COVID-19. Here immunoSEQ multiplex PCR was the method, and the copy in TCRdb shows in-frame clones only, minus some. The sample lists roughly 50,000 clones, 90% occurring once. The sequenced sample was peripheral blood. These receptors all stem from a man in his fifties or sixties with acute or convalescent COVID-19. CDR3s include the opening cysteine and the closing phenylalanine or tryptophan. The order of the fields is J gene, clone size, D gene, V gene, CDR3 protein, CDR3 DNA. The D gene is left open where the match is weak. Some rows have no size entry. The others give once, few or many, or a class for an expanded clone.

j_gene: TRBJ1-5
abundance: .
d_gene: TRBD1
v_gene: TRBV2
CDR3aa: CASSGAGGSQPQHF
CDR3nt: TGTGCCAGCAGTGGGGCAGGGGGTAGTCAGCCCCAGCATTTT

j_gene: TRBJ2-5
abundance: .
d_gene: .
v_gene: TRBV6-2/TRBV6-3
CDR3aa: CASSGGQYQETQYF
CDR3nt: TGTGCCAGCAGCGGTGGGCAATACCAAGAGACCCAGTACTTC

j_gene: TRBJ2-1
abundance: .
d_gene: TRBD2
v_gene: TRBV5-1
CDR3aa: CASSLATSLDEQFF
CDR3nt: TGCGCCAGCAGCTTGGCGACTAGCCTCGATGAGCAGTTCTTC

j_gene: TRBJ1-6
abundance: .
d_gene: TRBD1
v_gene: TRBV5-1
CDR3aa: CASSPRQGRNNSPLHF
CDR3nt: TGCGCCAGCAGCCCCAGACAGGGGCGAAACAATTCACCCCTCCACTTT

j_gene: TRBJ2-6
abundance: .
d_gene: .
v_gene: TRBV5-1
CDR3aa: CASSLEGFSRKASGANVLTF
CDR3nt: TGCGCCAGCAGCTTGGAGGGGTTTAGTAGGAAAGCCTCTGGGGCCAACGTCCTGACTTTC

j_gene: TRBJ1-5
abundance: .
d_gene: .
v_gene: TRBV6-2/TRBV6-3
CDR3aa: CASSYSGKTGGNQPQHF
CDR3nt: TGTGCCAGCAGTTACTCAGGCAAGACGGGGGGCAATCAGCCCCAGCATTTT

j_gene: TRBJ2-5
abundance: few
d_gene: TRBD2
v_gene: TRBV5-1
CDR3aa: CASSVWGGSQETQYF
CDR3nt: TGCGCCAGCAGCGTCTGGGGGGGGAGCCAAGAGACCCAGTACTTC

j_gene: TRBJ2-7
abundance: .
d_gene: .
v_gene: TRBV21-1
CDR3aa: CARDQLTGVAYEQYF
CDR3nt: TGTGCCAGGGACCAACTGACAGGGGTGGCCTACGAGCAGTACTTC

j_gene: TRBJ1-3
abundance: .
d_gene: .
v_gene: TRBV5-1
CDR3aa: CASSLGGSGNTIYF
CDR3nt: TGCGCCAGCAGCTTGGGCGGTTCTGGAAACACCATATATTTT

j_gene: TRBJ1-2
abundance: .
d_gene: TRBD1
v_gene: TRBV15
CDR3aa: CATSRDGQGDGYTF
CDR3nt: TGTGCCACCAGCAGAGACGGACAGGGCGATGGCTACACCTTC

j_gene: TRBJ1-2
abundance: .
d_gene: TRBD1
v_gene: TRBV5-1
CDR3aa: CASSLRQGVYGYTF
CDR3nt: TGCGCCAGCAGCCTTCGACAGGGGGTCTATGGCTACACCTTC

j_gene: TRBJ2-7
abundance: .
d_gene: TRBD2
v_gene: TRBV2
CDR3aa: CASRGGLAGGGEQYF
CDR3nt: TGTGCCAGCAGGGGGGGCCTAGCGGGAGGTGGCGAGCAGTACTTC

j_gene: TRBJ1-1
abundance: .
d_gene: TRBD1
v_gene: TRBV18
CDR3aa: CASSPPQGARTEAFF
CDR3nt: TGTGCCAGCTCACCACCACAGGGGGCGCGCACTGAAGCTTTCTTT

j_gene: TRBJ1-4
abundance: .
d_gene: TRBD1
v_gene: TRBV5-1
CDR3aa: CASSLGQGVEKLFF
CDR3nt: TGCGCCAGCAGCTTGGGGCAGGGGGTTGAAAAACTGTTTTTT

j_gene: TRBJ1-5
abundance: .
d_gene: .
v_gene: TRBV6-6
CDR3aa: CASSIDQVEPQHF
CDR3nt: TGTGCCAGCAGCATCGACCAGGTAGAGCCCCAGCATTTT

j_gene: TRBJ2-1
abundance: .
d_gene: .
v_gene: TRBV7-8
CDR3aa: CASSLVGSSSYNEQFF
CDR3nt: TGTGCCAGCAGCTTAGTGGGCTCGAGCTCCTACAATGAGCAGTTCTTC

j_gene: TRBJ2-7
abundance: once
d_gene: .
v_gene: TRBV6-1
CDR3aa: CASSEGREEYEQYF
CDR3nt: TGTGCCAGCAGTGAAGGGCGGGAAGAATACGAGCAGTACTTC

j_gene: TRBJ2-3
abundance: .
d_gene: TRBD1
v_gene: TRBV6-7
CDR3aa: CASSRQGEDTQYF
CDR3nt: TGTGCCAGCAGTAGACAGGGGGAGGATACGCAGTATTTT

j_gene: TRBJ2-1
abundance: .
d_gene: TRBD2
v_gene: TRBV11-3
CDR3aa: CASSQVLAGGNEQFF
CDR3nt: TGTGCCAGCAGCCAAGTCCTAGCGGGGGGCAATGAGCAGTTCTTC

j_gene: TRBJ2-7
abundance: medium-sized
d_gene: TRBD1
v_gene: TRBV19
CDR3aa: CASSMYDTGTGIYEQYF
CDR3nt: TGTGCCAGTAGTATGTACGATACCGGGACAGGGATCTACGAGCAGTACTTC

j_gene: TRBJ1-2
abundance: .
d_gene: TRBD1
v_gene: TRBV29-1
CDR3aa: CSVLDRVGYGYTF
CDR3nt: TGCAGCGTTTTGGACAGGGTGGGATATGGCTACACCTTC

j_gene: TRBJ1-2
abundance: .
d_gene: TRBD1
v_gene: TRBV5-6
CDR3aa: CASSVLTRDRVYFYTF
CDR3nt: TGTGCCAGCAGCGTGCTGACTAGGGACAGGGTTTATTTTTACACCTTC

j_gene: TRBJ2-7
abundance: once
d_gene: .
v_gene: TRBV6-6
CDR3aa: CASSYSLAEQYF
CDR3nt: TGTGCCAGCAGTTACTCCCTAGCCGAGCAGTACTTC

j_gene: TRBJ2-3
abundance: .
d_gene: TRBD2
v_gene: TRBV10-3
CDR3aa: CAISESQPTIRVIAGEIETQYF
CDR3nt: TGTGCCATCAGTGAGTCACAGCCCACTATTCGGGTAATAGCGGGAGAAATTGAGACGCAGTATTTT

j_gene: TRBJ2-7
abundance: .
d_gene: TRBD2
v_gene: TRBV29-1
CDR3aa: CSVPRTVKAGTSGLVYEQYF
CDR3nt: TGCAGCGTTCCTAGGACAGTCAAGGCCGGGACTAGCGGCCTCGTCTACGAGCAGTACTTC

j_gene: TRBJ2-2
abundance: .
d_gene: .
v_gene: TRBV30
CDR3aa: CACGENTGELFF
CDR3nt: TGTGCCTGCGGGGAAAACACCGGGGAGCTGTTTTTT

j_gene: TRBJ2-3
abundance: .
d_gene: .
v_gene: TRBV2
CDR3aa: CASSDWRNTQYF
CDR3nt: TGTGCCAGCAGTGATTGGCGGAATACGCAGTATTTT

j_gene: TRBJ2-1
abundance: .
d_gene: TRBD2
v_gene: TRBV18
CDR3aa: CASSPSGLGINEQFF
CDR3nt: TGTGCCAGCTCACCATCGGGACTAGGGATTAATGAGCAGTTCTTC